This T cell receptor (beta chain) was found in a study of T cells in narcolepsy. General study findings and limits: Blood of same and different patients, but not healthy controls, reportedly held recurring autoreactive clonotypes. No autoreactive T cell clone sequences appeared in some memory CD4+ repertoires.

The data were produced by immunoSEQ multiplex PCR, yet TCRdb's version contains in-frame clones alone and is incomplete. The data hold over 25,000 clones, with approximately 80% observed a single time. About this clone: Its antigen is not known.

The CDR3 length is 15 residues. The V gene's germline CDR1 is SNHLY and CDR2 FYNNEI. With 4 bases clipped from V and 5 bases from J, the junction kept 2 bases outside the gene matches. The receptor comes from a human donor with narcolepsy. Input material: CD45RA- memory CD4+ T cells from PBMCs. The V gene is TRBV2, the J gene TRBJ2-3, with 14 bases aligning to TRBD2. CDR3 in DNA: TGTGCCAGCAGTGGACTAGCGGGGGGGCGAGATACGCAGTATTTT. Translating gives CASSGLAGGRDTQYF.